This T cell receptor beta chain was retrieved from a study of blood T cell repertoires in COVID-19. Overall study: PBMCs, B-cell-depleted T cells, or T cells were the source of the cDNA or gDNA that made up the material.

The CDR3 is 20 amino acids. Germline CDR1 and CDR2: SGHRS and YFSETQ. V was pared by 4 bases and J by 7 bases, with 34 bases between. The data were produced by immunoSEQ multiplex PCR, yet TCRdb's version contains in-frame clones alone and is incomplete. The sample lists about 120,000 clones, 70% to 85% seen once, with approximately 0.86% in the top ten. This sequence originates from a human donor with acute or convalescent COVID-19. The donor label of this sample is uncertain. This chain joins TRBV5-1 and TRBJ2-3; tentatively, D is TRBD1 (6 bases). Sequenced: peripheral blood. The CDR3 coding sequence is TGCGCCAGCAGCCCCGCCTACGTTCCGGGACAAAGTATTTTGCTGAATACGCAGTATTTT. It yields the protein CASSPAYVPGQSILLNTQYF.